The 9 T cell receptor beta chains presented below share a single source sample, sequenced in a study of blood T cell repertoires in COVID-19 (TCRdb year 2020). The library was made by the immunoSEQ multiplex PCR assay. This immuneACCESS table, as held by TCRdb, lists in-frame sequences with V and J called but not all clones. Of the missing ones, under half trace to an unresolved V gene in checked studies; the others have no known cause. Within this sample are approximately 92,000 clones, with 84% of them counted one time only. The top ten clones comprise less than 2% of the sample. The sequencing input was peripheral blood. Receptors originate from an older man with active or convalescent COVID-19.

The genes are TRBV28 and TRBJ2-1; 10 bases align to TRBD2. The CDR3 runs 16 residues. Looked up from germline, CDR1 is MDHEN and CDR2 is SYDVKM. The ends lost 5 bases at V and 5 bases at J; junction bases unmatched: 9. The CDR3 DNA follows: TGTGCCAGCAGTCCTACTAGCGGGGCGCTAGACAATGAGCAGTTCTTC. It specifies CASSPTSGALDNEQFF.

The DNA for the CDR3 is TGCGCCAGCAGCCAAGCGACAGGGTACTACGAGCAGTACTTC. Translating gives CASSQATGYYEQYF. J is TRBJ2-7 and V is TRBV4-1, with 7 positions matching TRBD1. The ends lost 1 base at V and 3 bases at J; junction bases unmatched: 3. The CDR3 has 14 amino acids. Germline V gene lookup returns CDR1 MGHRA and CDR2 YSYEKL.

The genes are TRBV14 and TRBJ1-1; a possible D gene is TRBD1 (6 bases). Germline CDR1 is SGHDN and CDR2 is FVKESK. CDR3 size: 15 residues. The germline V and J ends were trimmed by 1 base and 0 bases, with 9 bases remaining between them. The CDR3 sequence: CASSQGGHLNTEAFF. The CDR3 nucleotides are TGTGCCAGCAGCCAAGGGGGACACCTGAACACTGAAGCTTTCTTT. The whole variable domain, filled in from reference TRBV14 and TRBJ1-1, reads EAGVTQFPSHSVIEKGQTVTLRCDPISGHDNLYWYRRVMGKEIKFLLHFVKESKQDESGMPNNRFLAERTGGTYSTLKVQPAELEDSGVYFCASSQGGHLNTEAFFGQGTRLTVV.

The rearrangement uses TRBV27 and TRBJ2-1; 7 bases match TRBD1. CDR3 length: 14 residues. The trim removed 6 bases at V and 7 bases at J, leaving 9 bases unmatched. Germline CDR1 is MNHEY and CDR2 is SMNVEV (reference sequence). In DNA, the CDR3 is TGTGCCAGCAGAAACAGGGGAATACAAAATGAGCAGTTCTTC. Residues: CASRNRGIQNEQFF.

V gene TRBV9 combines with J gene TRBJ1-1; D not resolved. Germline CDR1 SGDLS, CDR2 YYNGEE. The CDR3 has 13 residues. V shed 0 bases and J shed 4 bases, with 7 bases lying between them. The CDR3 protein is CASSVVGSTEAFF. CDR3 nucleotide sequence: TGTGCCAGCAGCGTAGTGGGCAGCACTGAAGCTTTCTTT.

The gene calls are TRBV7-2 and TRBJ1-4, with D possibly matching TRBD1 (6 bases). CDR3 length: 15 amino acids. V lost 4 bases and J lost 2, with 11 bases in between. Germline-derived CDR1 and CDR2 are SGHTA and FQGNSA. CDR3 loop: CASSYSTGTNEKLFF. CDR3 bases: TGTGCCAGCAGCTATTCGACAGGCACTAATGAAAAACTGTTTTTT. The full variable domain, its missing parts supplied by reference TRBV7-2 and TRBJ1-4, is GAGVSQSPSNKVTEKGKDVELRCDPISGHTALYWYRQSLGQGLEFLIYFQGNSAPDKSGLPSDRFSAERTGGSVSTLTIQRTQQEDSAVYLCASSYSTGTNEKLFFGSGTQLSVL.

The chain links TRBV18 to TRBJ2-2; 7 positions match TRBD2. Germline CDR1 is KGHSH and CDR2 is LQKENI. V lost 3 bases to trimming and J lost 2 bases; unmatched junction nucleotides: 9. The CDR3 length is 17 residues. CDR3 coding DNA: TGTGCCAGCTCACCCTTGAACGCGGGAGCTAACACCGGGGAGCTGTTTTTT. This codes for CASSPLNAGANTGELFF. The whole variable domain, filled in from reference TRBV18 and TRBJ2-2, reads NAGVMQNPRHLVRRRGQEARLRCSPMKGHSHVYWYRQLPEEGLKFMVYLQKENIIDESGMPKERFSAEFPKEGPSILRIQQVVRGDSAAYFCASSPLNAGANTGELFFGEGSRLTVL.

The chain carries TRBV19 and TRBJ1-2, with a weak D call TRBD1 (5 bases). The CDR3 contains 15 residues. The germline CDR1 and CDR2 sequences are LNHDA and SQIVND (reference sequence). The V gene lost 7 bases and the J gene lost 2 bases, with 17 bases spanning the gap. The CDR3 loop is CASTDYAGLNYGYTF. The CDR3 DNA reads as TGTGCCAGTACCGATTACGCAGGGTTAAACTATGGCTACACCTTC.

The chain carries TRBV5-4 and TRBJ2-6, with 8 nucleotides matching TRBD1. The V gene's germline CDR1 is SGHNT and CDR2 YYREEE (reference sequence). Trimming at V came to 6 bases and at J to 0 bases, leaving 8 bases not matched to a gene. This CDR3 region has 17 residues. Here the CDR3 reads CASTAGTGNSGANVLTF. CDR3 sequence (DNA): TGTGCCAGCACCGCCGGGACAGGAAACTCTGGGGCCAACGTCCTGACTTTC.